This T cell receptor beta chain was identified during a study of shared clonotypes between healthy human individuals. Study conclusions and caveats: Donor clonotype sharing was expected to depend on sequencing depth.

As regards this clone: Its antigen remains unidentified.

Loaded into unsorted PBMC replicate PCRs was approximately 300 ng DNA, about 30,000 T cell genomes. TCRdb's copy holds only in-frame clones and misses some; the assay was immunoSEQ multiplex PCR. The sample lists fewer than 600,000 clones; over 60% were seen once. The CDR3 is 13 amino acids. The germline CDR1 and CDR2 sequences are MNHNY and SVGAGI (reference sequence). V lost 10 bases and J 0 bases, leaving 7 bases between the germline ends. The study drew all its donors from Caucasian adults living in Nashville, Tennessee. Sample: PBMCs. The receptor was isolated from a woman aged 40 to 50 in good health. Some clones in this sample may be carry-over from other donors' samples. This chain joins TRBV6-6 and TRBJ2-6; weak D call: TRBD2 (6 bases). The CDR3 region has the DNA TGTGCCACCGGGAGCTCTGGGGCCAACGTCCTGACTTTC. Its translation: CATGSSGANVLTF.